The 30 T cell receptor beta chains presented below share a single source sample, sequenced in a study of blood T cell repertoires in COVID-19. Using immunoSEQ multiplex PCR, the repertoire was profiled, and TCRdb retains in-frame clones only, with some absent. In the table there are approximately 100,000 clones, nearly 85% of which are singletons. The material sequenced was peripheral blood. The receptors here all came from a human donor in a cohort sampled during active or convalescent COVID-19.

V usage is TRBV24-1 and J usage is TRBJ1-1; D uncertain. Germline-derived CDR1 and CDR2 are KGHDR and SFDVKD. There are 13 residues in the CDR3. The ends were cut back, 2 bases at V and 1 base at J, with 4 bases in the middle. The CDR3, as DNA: TGTGCCACCAGTGATTCCCAGAACACTGAAGCTTTCTTT. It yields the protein CATSDSQNTEAFF.

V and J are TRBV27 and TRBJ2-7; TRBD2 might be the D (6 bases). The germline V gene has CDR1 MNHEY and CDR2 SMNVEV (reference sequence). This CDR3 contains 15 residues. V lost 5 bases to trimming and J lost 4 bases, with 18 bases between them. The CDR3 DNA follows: TGTGCCAGCAGTAGAGTCGGGGGTCTAATATACGAGCAGTACTTC. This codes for CASSRVGGLIYEQYF.

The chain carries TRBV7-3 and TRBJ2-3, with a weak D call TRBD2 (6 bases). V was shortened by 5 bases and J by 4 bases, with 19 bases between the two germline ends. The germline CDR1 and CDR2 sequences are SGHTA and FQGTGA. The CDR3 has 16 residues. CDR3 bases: TGTGCCAGCAGCCAAAAGCAGCGGGTCAACGCAGATACGCAGTATTTT. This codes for CASSQKQRVNADTQYF.

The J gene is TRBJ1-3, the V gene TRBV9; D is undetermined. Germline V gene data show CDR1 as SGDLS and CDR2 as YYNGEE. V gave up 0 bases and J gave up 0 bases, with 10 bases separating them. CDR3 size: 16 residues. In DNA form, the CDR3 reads TGTGCCAGCAGCGTAGGCCAGATTCACTCTGGAAACACCATATATTTT. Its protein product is CASSVGQIHSGNTIYF. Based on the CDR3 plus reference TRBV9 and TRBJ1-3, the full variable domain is DSGVTQTPKHLITATGQRVTLRCSPRSGDLSVYWYQQSLDQGLQFLIQYYNGEERAKGNILERFSAQQFPDLHSELNLSSLELGDSALYFCASSVGQIHSGNTIYFGEGSWLTVV.

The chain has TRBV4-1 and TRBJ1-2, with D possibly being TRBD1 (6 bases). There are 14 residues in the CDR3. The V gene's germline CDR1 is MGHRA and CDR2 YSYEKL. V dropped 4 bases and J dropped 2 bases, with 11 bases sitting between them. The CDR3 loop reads CASSLQGKNYGYTF. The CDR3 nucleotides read TGCGCCAGCAGCCTTCAGGGGAAGAACTATGGCTACACCTTC.

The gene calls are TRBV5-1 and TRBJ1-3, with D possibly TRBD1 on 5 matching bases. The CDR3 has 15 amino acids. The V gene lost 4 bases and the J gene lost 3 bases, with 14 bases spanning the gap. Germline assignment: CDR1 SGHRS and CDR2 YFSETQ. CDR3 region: CASSPQGRVGNTIYF. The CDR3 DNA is TGCGCCAGCAGCCCTCAGGGTAGGGTTGGAAACACCATATATTTT.

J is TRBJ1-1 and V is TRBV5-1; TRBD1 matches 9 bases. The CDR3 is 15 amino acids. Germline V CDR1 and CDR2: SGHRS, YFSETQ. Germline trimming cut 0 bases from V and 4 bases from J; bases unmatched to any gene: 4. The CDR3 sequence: CASSLAGQGTTEAFF. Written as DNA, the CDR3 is TGCGCCAGCAGCTTGGCGGGACAGGGCACCACTGAAGCTTTCTTT.

The CDR3 DNA sequence: TGTGCCAGCAGCCCGCGATCGGGGGGCTCTGGAAACACCATATATTTT. Translating it yields CASSPRSGGSGNTIYF. The J gene is TRBJ1-3, the V gene TRBV11-3, with D maybe TRBD1 (5 bases). Trimming took off 5 bases at V and 0 bases at J, with 14 bases between the two ends. Germline CDR1 reads SGHNT; CDR2 reads YENEEA. The CDR3 sequence is 16 residues long.

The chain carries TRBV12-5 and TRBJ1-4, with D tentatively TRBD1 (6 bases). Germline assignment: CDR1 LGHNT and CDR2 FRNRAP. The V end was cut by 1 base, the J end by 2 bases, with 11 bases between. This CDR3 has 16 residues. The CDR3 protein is CASGLGQGITNEKLFF. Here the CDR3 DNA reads TGTGCTAGTGGTTTGGGCCAGGGGATTACTAATGAAAAACTGTTTTTT.

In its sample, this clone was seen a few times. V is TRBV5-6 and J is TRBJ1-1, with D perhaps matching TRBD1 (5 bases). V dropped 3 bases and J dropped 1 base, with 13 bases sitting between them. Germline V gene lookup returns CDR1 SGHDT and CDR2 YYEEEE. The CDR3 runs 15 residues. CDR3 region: CASSYKVTANTEAFF. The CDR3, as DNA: TGTGCCAGCAGCTATAAGGTGACAGCGAACACTGAAGCTTTCTTT.

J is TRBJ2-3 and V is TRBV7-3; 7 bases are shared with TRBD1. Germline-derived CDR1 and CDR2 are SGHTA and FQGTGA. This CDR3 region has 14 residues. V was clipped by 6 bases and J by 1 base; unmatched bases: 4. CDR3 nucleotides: TGTGCCAGCAGGCGGACAGGCGGCACAGATACGCAGTATTTT. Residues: CASRRTGGTDTQYF.

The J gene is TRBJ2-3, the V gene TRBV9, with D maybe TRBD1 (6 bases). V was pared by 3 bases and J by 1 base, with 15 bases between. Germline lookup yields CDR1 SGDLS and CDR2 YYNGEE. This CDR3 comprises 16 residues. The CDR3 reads CASSAIPGQGTDTQYF. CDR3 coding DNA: TGTGCCAGCAGCGCTATACCGGGACAAGGCACAGATACGCAGTATTTT.

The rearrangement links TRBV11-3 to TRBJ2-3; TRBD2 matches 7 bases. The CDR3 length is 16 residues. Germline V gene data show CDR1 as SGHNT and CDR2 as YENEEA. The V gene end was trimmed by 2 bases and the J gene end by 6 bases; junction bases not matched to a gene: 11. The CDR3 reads CASSLSAGVLVDTQYF. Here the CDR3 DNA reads TGTGCCAGCAGCTTAAGTGCGGGGGTGCTCGTGGATACGCAGTATTTT.

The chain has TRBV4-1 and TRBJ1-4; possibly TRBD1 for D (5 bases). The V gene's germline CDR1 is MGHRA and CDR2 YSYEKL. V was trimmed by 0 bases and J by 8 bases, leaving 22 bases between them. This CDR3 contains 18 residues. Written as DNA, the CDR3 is TGCGCCAGCAGCCAAGATCCTGTCTTTGCAGGGAAGGAAGAAAAACTGTTTTTT. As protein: CASSQDPVFAGKEEKLFF.

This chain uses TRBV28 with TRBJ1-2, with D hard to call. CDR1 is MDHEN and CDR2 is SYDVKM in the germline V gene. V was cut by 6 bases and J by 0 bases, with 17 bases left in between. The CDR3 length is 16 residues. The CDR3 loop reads CASSPGYGIANYGYTF. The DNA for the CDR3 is TGTGCCAGCAGCCCCGGGTACGGTATAGCTAACTATGGCTACACCTTC.

The CDR3 spells CASLRHQNTGELFF. The DNA for the CDR3 is TGTGCCAGCTTAAGACACCAGAACACCGGGGAGCTGTTTTTT. The V gene is TRBV6-5, the J gene TRBJ2-2; D is undetermined. The V end lost 8 bases, the J end lost 1 base, and 11 bases lay between the germline ends. The CDR3 consists of 14 residues. Germline lookup yields CDR1 MNHEY and CDR2 SVGAGI.

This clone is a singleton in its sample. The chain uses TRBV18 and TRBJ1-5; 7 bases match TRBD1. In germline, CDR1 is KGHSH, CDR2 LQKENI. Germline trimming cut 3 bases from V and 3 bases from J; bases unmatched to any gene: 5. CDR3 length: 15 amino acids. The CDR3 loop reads CASSPKRGPNQPQHF. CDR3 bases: TGTGCCAGCTCACCGAAGAGGGGGCCCAATCAGCCCCAGCATTTT.

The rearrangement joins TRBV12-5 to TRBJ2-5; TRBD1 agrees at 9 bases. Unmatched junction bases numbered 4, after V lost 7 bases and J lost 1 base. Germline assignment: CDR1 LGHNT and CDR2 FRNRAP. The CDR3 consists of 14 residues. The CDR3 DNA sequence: TGTGCTAGTGCCACAGGGGGCGGCCAAGAGACCCAGTACTTC. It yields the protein CASATGGGQETQYF.

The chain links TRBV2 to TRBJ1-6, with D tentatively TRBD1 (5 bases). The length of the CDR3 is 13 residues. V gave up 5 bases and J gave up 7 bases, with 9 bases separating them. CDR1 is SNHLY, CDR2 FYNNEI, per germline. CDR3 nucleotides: TGTGCCAGCAGTCAGGGAGGGAATTCACCCCTCCACTTT. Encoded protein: CASSQGGNSPLHF.

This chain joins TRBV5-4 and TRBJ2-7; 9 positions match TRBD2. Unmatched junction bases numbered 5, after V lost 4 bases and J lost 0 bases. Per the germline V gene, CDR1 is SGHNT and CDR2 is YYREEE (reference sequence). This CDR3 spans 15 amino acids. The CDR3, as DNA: TGTGCCAGCAGCCTCAAAGCGGGGGGCTCCTACGAGCAGTACTTC. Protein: CASSLKAGGSYEQYF.

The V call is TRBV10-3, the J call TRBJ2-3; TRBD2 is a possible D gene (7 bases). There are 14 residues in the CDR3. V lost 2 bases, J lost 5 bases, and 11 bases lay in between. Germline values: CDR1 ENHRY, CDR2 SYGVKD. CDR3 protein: CAISEGGAGDTQYF. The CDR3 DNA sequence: TGTGCCATCAGTGAGGGGGGGGCCGGAGATACGCAGTATTTT.

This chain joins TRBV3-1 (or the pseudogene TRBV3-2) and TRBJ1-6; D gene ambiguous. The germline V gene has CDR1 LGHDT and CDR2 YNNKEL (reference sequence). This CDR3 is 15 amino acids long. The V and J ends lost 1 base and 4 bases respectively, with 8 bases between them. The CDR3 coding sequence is TGTGCCAGCAGCCAAGGTACGGGGTATAATTCACCCCTCCACTTT. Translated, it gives CASSQGTGYNSPLHF.

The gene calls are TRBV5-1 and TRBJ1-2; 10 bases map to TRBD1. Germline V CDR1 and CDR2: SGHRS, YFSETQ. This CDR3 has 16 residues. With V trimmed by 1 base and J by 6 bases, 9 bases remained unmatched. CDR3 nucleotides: TGCGCCAGCAGCTTGCTTACCGGACAGGGGGTTAATGGCTACACCTTC. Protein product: CASSLLTGQGVNGYTF.

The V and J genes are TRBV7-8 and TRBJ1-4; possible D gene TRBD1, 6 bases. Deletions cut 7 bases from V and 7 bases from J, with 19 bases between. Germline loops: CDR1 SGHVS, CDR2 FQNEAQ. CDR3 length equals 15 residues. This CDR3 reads CASTLSRGGSEKLFF. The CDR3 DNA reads TGTGCCAGCACCCTTAGTAGGGGGGGCTCTGAAAAACTGTTTTTT.

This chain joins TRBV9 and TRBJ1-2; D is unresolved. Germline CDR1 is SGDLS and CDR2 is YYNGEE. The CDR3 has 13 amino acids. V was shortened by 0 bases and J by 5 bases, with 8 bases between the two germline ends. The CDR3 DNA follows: TGTGCCAGCAGCGTAGCTTCTAGTTATGGCTACACCTTC. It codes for CASSVASSYGYTF.

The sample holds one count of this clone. This CDR3 is CASSRNRDDTQYF. In DNA, the CDR3 is TGCGCCAGCAGCCGGAACAGGGATGATACGCAGTATTTT. The chain has TRBV4-1 and TRBJ2-3, with a tentative D call TRBD1 (6 bases). This CDR3 is built from 13 residues. CDR1 and CDR2 from the germline V gene are MGHRA and YSYEKL. V gave up 4 bases and J gave up 6 bases, with 11 bases separating them.

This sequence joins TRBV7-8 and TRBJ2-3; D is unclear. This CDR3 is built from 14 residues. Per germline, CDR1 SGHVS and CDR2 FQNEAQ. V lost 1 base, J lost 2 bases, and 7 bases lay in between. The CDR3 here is CASSLGLFTDTQYF. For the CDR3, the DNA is TGTGCCAGCAGCTTAGGACTTTTCACAGATACGCAGTATTTT.

The CDR3 loop is CASSPRGATNEKLFF. DNA of the CDR3: TGTGCCAGCAGCCCCCGGGGAGCAACTAATGAAAAACTGTTTTTT. This chain joins TRBV7-9 and TRBJ1-4; D unresolved. CDR1 SEHNR and CDR2 FQNEAQ come from the germline V gene (reference sequence). CDR3 length: 15 amino acids. Trimming took 5 bases from V and 0 from J, leaving 10 bases between them.

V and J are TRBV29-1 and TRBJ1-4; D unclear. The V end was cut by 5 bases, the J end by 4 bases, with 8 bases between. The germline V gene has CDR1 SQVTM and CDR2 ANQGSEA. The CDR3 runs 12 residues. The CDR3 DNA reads TGCAGCGTTATCGGAGATAATGAAAAACTGTTTTTT. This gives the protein CSVIGDNEKLFF.

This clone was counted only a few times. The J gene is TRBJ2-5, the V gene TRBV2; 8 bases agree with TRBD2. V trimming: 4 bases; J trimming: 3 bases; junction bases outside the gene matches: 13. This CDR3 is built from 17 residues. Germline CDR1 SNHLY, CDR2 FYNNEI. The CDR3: CASSGREAGGNKETQYF. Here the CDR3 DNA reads TGTGCCAGCAGTGGTCGTGAGGCGGGGGGTAACAAAGAGACCCAGTACTTC.